The next 17 T cell receptor beta chains were all read from a single sample in a study of T cell responses to AZD1222 COVID-19 vaccine. TCRdb's copy holds only in-frame clones and misses some; the assay was immunoSEQ multiplex PCR. In the table there are roughly 100,000 clones, less than 90% of which are singletons. The sequences come from peripheral blood, collected on day 0 of AZD1222 vaccination. The receptors derive from an adult in good health.

The chain is built from TRBV19 and TRBJ2-7; possibly TRBD1 for D (6 bases). V shed 4 bases and J shed 4 bases, with 11 bases lying between them. The CDR3 extends over 13 amino acids. Looked up from germline, CDR1 is LNHDA and CDR2 is SQIVND (reference sequence). The CDR3 DNA reads as TGTGCCAGTAGTAGGACAGAGGGATACGAGCAGTACTTC. This gives the protein CASSRTEGYEQYF.

This clone was found once. This chain links TRBV28 with TRBJ1-4; 10 bases align to TRBD1. The CDR3 covers 15 residues. After removal of 6 bases from V and 7 bases from J, the junction contained 8 bases not matched to a gene. Germline CDR1 reads MDHEN; CDR2 reads SYDVKM. The CDR3 protein is CASSFGTGASEKLFF. In nucleotides, the CDR3 is TGTGCCAGCAGCTTCGGGACAGGGGCAAGTGAAAAACTGTTTTTT. Complete variable domain (other parts from reference TRBV28 and TRBJ1-4): DVKVTQSSRYLVKRTGEKVFLECVQDMDHENMFWYRQDPGLGLRLIYFSYDVKMKEKGDIPEGYSVSREKKERFSLILESASTNQTSMYLCASSFGTGASEKLFFGSGTQLSVL.

The chain couples TRBV29-1 to TRBJ1-1; unclear D gene. Looked up from germline, CDR1 is SQVTM and CDR2 is ANQGSEA. Trimming removed 2 bases from V and 3 bases from J, with 13 bases in between. This CDR3 spans 14 amino acids. CDR3 residues: CSVERLLSDTEAFF. The DNA of the CDR3 is TGCAGCGTTGAACGCCTCCTGTCGGACACTGAAGCTTTCTTT.

This sequence joins TRBV18 and TRBJ2-7; 10 bases align to TRBD2. Per the germline V gene, CDR1 is KGHSH and CDR2 is LQKENI. V dropped 3 bases and J dropped 0; count of bases not matched to a gene: 11. The CDR3 is made up of 18 amino acids. CDR3 amino acids: CASSPSRLAGPSSYEQYF. In DNA form, the CDR3 reads TGTGCCAGCTCACCGTCAAGACTAGCGGGTCCCAGCTCCTACGAGCAGTACTTC.

The V gene is TRBV9, the J gene TRBJ1-2; the D gene is possibly TRBD1 (6 bases). The V gene lost 0 bases and the J gene lost 4 bases, with 10 bases spanning the gap. In germline, CDR1 is SGDLS, CDR2 YYNGEE. This CDR3 is built from 14 residues. CDR3 in amino acids: CASSVVTGPYGYTF. Written as DNA, the CDR3 is TGTGCCAGCAGCGTAGTGACAGGCCCCTATGGCTACACCTTC.

V usage is TRBV24-1 and J usage is TRBJ2-5; D remains unclear. The V and J ends lost 3 bases and 8 bases respectively, with 12 bases between them. Germline V gene sequence: CDR1 KGHDR, CDR2 SFDVKD. This CDR3 region has 13 residues. CDR3: CATSDPGRSTQYF. The CDR3 region has the DNA TGTGCCACCAGTGATCCGGGCCGATCAACCCAGTACTTC.

The chain has TRBV19 and TRBJ2-7, with unresolved D. Trimming removed 3 bases at V and 2 bases at J, with 11 bases between. This CDR3 comprises 14 residues. Germline values: CDR1 LNHDA, CDR2 SQIVND (reference sequence). The CDR3 DNA reads TGTGCCAGTAGTATGGAACTTTCAGCCTACGAGCAGTACTTC. This sequence encodes CASSMELSAYEQYF.

The chain carries TRBV19 and TRBJ1-2, with 10 bases matching TRBD1. V lost 5 bases and J lost 3; bases outside the gene matches: 6. The CDR3 runs to 15 residues. CDR1 and CDR2 (germline): LNHDA, SQIVND (reference sequence). CDR3 amino acids: CASSSGQGVDYGYTF. The CDR3 nucleotides are TGTGCCAGTAGTTCAGGACAGGGGGTAGACTATGGCTACACCTTC.

This clone has only one observation. This chain links TRBV18 with TRBJ2-7; perhaps TRBD1 as D (5 bases). V lost 3 bases and J lost 9, with 12 bases in between. Germline V gives CDR1 KGHSH, CDR2 LQKENI. There are 12 residues in the CDR3. DNA for the CDR3: TGTGCCAGCTCACCCCAGGGATCCGGGCAGTACGTC. Residues: CASSPQGSGQYV.

The chain links TRBV18 to TRBJ2-3; 10 bases agree with TRBD2. The CDR3 has 18 residues. Germline trimming cut 3 bases from V and 9 bases from J; bases unmatched to any gene: 18. Germline V gene sequence: CDR1 KGHSH, CDR2 LQKENI. CDR3 bases: TGTGCCAGCTCACCGTCCCCGGGACTAGCGTCCTTAACATCGACGCAGTATTTT. Translated, it gives CASSPSPGLASLTSTQYF.

This chain connects TRBV2 to TRBJ1-4; D remains unclear. This CDR3 is built from 15 residues. The germline CDR1 and CDR2 sequences are SNHLY and FYNNEI. V gave up 5 bases and J gave up 0 bases, with 10 bases separating them. The CDR3 nucleotides are TGTGCCAGCAGTAAAACAGAGACAACTAATGAAAAACTGTTTTTT. Translating gives CASSKTETTNEKLFF. Full variable domain (outside the CDR3, taken from reference TRBV2 and TRBJ1-4): EPEVTQTPSHQVTQMGQEVILRCVPISNHLYFYWYRQILGQKVEFLVSFYNNEISEKSEIFDDQFSVERPDGSNFTLKIRSTKLEDSAMYFCASSKTETTNEKLFFGSGTQLSVL.

The chain links TRBV5-1 to TRBJ1-2; a weak D match, TRBD1 (5 bases). V was clipped by 0 bases and J by 8 bases, with 11 bases between them. Germline V gene data show CDR1 as SGHRS and CDR2 as YFSETQ. There are 13 residues in the CDR3. This chain's CDR3 is CASSLGGLYGYTF. CDR3 DNA sequence: TGCGCCAGCAGCTTGGGGGGGTTATACGGCTACACCTTC.

The chain recombines TRBV6-2 or TRBV6-3 with TRBJ2-7, with a possible D match to TRBD2 (6 bases). The germline V gene has CDR1 MNHEY and CDR2 SVGEGT. The CDR3 totals 16 residues. The V and J ends lost 6 bases and 2 bases respectively, with 20 bases between them. CDR3 amino acids: CASRPSLAERPYEQYF. The CDR3 nucleotides read TGTGCCAGCAGACCTTCCTTAGCGGAGCGCCCCTACGAGCAGTACTTC.

This chain uses TRBV14 with TRBJ2-2; 7 bases are shared with TRBD1. The CDR3 is 15 amino acids. After removal of 0 bases from V and 7 bases from J, the junction contained 5 bases not matched to a gene. Per the germline V gene, CDR1 is SGHDN and CDR2 is FVKESK. The CDR3 reads CASSQEGTAGGELFF. CDR3 nucleotide sequence: TGTGCCAGCAGCCAAGAAGGGACAGCCGGCGGGGAGCTGTTTTTT.

The chain uses TRBV7-8 and TRBJ2-3; D may be TRBD2 (6 bases). Trimming took off 9 bases at V and 6 bases at J, with 19 bases between the two ends. In germline, CDR1 is SGHVS, CDR2 FQNEAQ. The CDR3 length is 14 residues. As DNA, the CDR3 is TGTGCCAGTAGTGACCGGGGGTTCATTGATACGCAGTATTTT. It codes for CASSDRGFIDTQYF.

The genes are TRBV3-1 (or the pseudogene TRBV3-2) and TRBJ2-5; 10 nucleotides align to TRBD2. After removal of 5 bases from V and 2 bases from J, the junction contained 5 bases not matched to a gene. Germline assignment: CDR1 LGHDT and CDR2 YNNKEL (reference sequence). The CDR3 has 15 residues. The CDR3 DNA sequence: TGTGCCAGCAGCTACCGGACTAGCGGACAAGAGACCCAGTACTTC. Its translation: CASSYRTSGQETQYF.

V usage is TRBV11-2 and J usage is TRBJ2-5; D may be TRBD1 or TRBD2 (7 bases each). CDR1 SGHAT and CDR2 FQNNGV come from the germline V gene. The CDR3 length is 14 residues. Deletions cut 0 bases from V and 5 bases from J, with 10 bases between. The CDR3 loop is CASSLDQGGETQYF. DNA for the CDR3: TGTGCCAGCAGCTTAGATCAGGGGGGGGAGACCCAGTACTTC.